The following is a TCR beta chain sequence with its context. Its specific antigen is unknown. The record has no base qualities; no much larger clone is one base away. Sample time point, as interpreted from the label and publication: about 4 weeks on oral tofacitinib. This specimen's treatment or condition label, interpreted: oral pan-JAK inhibitor, 5-10 mg twice daily. Peripheral blood and lesional scalp punch biopsies were obtained from patients with alopecia areata. PBMCs were isolated by density centrifugation and stained for CD3, CD4 and CD8, and CD4+ and CD8+ T cells were sorted on a FACSAria. These data come from a study of CD8+ T cells in alopecia areata (dated by TCRdb to 2017 to 2018). About the investigation overall: Treated patients were enrolled in an open-label pilot trial of oral tofacitinib at 5 to 10 mg twice daily for moderate-to-severe alopecia areata. The SALT score, which quantifies the percentage of affected scalp surface area, was used to measure disease severity in treated patients. Patients on tofacitinib were biopsied at baseline and after 4 and 24 weeks of treatment, and several of the patients also had a later scalp biopsy. On the human side, TCRbeta sequencing was run on scalp tissue and on sorted CD4+ and CD8+ peripheral blood T cells from healthy controls and from alopecia areata patients with either patchy or totalis/universalis disease. Clonality in the scalp was compared among normal scalp (n=4), patchy alopecia areata scalp (n=8), and alopecia totalis/universalis scalp (n=8). immunoSEQ multiplex PCR using 35 Vbeta forward primers and 13 Jbeta reverse primers was used to amplify TCRbeta CDR3 regions. In both human patients and the C3H/HeJ mouse model, the study applied high-throughput TCRbeta sequencing to look at T cell clonal expansion in alopecia areata. RNA came from the PAXgene miRNA kit for fixed scalp, the miRNeasy kit for PBMCs, and the RNeasy kit for mouse skin. Patients stayed on tofacitinib for 6 to 18 months and then had 6 months of follow-up off drug so that delayed response and recurrence could be assessed.

From the cysteine through the phenylalanine, the CDR3 covers 12 amino acids. The sequence is cut down to CDR3 DNA, 36 bases in frame from base 1. Reading the germline V gene gives CDR1 SGHDN and CDR2 FVKESK. At the junction V is shortened by 4 bases and J by 9 bases, with 12 bases in between. The full study reports these points: Compared with mice, TCR sequences shared between patients were less clear, possibly partly because of HLA diversity across the patient population. During tofacitinib treatment, many expanded lesional clones stuck around in both scalp and blood, and this persistence may partly explain why relapse happens after treatment is stopped. With tofacitinib, both scalp clonality and the number of expanded CD8+ clones among the top 100 scalp clones went down significantly. Lesional scalp, especially in alopecia totalis/universalis, showed higher clonality and more expanded CD8+ clones than normal scalp, suggesting antigenic drive. Resident alphabeta T cells in normal human skin are also sequenced, complicating scalp TCR repertoire analysis, unlike mouse skin dominated by gammadelta T cells. Because the treated cohort was small and had just a single nonresponder, larger studies are needed to establish links between baseline CD8+ expansion and response.

The method behind the library was the immunoSEQ multiplex PCR assay. RNA was extracted from all samples and reverse transcribed into cDNA as template for TCR sequencing. First-strand cDNA was synthesized with SuperScript III using a 2:1 mix of oligo-dT and random hexamers. A synthetic immune receptor repertoire was used to assess amplification bias, and residual bias was removed computationally. Per the authors' processing: Raw reads were preprocessed for error removal, and CDR3 was defined according to IMGT conventions as running from the conserved cysteine to phenylalanine. Clonality was computed as 1 minus the Shannon entropy, with the entropy normalized by log2 of the number of productive unique TCRs. Whether scalp clones were CD4 or CD8 was inferred by matching scalp TCRbeta sequences against CD4 and CD8 repertoires sorted from blood. TCRdb's version of the immuneACCESS table is confined to in-frame rearrangements and falls short of the full clone set. An unresolved V gene accounts for under half of the shortfall where checked; the remainder is of unknown origin. V, J and clone size derive from that table, while D and trimming were established from the DNA sequence. The sample contains about 150,000 clones, just over 65% of them found a single time. The ten largest clones add up to around 0.9% of the sample.

The specimen was CD4+ T cells sorted from blood, collected at week 4, from a patient treated with tofacitinib. This receptor was obtained from a human donor with alopecia areata. The chain was built from TRBV14 and TRBJ1-1, and the D gene may be TRBD1, 5 bases matching. Here is the DNA: TGTGCCAGCAGCCTGTCGGGGCAAAAAGCTTTCTTT. This sequence encodes CASSLSGQKAFF.